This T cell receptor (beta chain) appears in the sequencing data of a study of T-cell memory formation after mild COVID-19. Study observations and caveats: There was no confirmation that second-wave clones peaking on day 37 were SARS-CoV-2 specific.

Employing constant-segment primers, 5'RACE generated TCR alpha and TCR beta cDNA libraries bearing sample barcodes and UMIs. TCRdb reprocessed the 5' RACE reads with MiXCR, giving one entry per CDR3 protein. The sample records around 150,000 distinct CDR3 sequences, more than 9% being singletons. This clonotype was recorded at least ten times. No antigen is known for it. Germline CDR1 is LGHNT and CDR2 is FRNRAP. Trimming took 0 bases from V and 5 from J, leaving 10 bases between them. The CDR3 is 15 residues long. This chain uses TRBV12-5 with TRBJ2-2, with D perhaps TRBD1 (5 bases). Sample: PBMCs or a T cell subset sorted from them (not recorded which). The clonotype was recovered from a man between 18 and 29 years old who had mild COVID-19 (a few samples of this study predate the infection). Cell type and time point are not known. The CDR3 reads CASGLVLQGTGELFF. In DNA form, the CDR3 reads TGTGCTAGTGGTTTGGTACTGCAGGGTACCGGGGAGCTGTTTTTT.